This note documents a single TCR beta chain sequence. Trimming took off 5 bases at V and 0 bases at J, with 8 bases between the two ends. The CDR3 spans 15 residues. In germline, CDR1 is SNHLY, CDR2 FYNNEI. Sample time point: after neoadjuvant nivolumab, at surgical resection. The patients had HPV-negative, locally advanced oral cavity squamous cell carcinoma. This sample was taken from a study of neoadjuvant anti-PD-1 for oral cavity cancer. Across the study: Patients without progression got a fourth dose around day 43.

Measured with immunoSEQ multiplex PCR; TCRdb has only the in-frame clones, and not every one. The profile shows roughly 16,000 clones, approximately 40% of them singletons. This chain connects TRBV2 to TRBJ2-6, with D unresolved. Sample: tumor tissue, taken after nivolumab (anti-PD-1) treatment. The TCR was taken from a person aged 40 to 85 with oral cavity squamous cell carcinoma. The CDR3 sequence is CASSLQSSGANVLTF. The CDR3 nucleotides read TGTGCCAGCAGTCTCCAGAGCTCTGGGGCCAACGTCCTGACTTTC.